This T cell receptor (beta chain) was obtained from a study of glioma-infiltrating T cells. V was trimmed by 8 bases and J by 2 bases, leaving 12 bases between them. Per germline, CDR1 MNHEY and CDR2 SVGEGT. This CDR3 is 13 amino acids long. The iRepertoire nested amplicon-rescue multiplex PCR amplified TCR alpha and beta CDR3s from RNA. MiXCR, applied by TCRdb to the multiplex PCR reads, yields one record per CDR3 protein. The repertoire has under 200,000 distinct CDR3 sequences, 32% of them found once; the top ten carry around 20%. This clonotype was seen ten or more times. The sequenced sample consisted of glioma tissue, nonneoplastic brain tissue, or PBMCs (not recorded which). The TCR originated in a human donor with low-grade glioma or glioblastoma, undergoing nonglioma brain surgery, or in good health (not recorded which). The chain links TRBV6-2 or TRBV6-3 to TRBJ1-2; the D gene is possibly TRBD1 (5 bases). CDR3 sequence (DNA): TGTGCCAGCCGGGCGGAGGGGAACTATGGCTACACCTTC. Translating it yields CASRAEGNYGYTF.